The 7 T cell receptor beta chains presented below share a single source sample, sequenced in a study of blood T cell repertoires in COVID-19. Some clones are missing from TCRdb's copy, which holds only in-frame ones; the method was immunoSEQ multiplex PCR. The sample has roughly 140,000 clones; more than 70% are singletons. Source material: peripheral blood. Receptors originate from a human donor in a cohort sampled during active COVID-19.

The chain employs TRBV19 and TRBJ1-4, with 8 nucleotides matching TRBD1. Per the germline V gene, CDR1 is LNHDA and CDR2 is SQIVND (reference sequence). This CDR3 contains 14 residues. Trimming at V came to 6 bases and at J to 5 bases, leaving 5 bases not matched to a gene. The CDR3 DNA follows: TGTGCCAGTAGCCGCGGACAGGGAAATGAAAAACTGTTTTTT. Its translation: CASSRGQGNEKLFF.

The V gene is TRBV9, the J gene TRBJ1-4; tentatively, D is TRBD1 (5 bases). Germline lookup yields CDR1 SGDLS and CDR2 YYNGEE. V shed 4 bases and J shed 8 bases, with 15 bases lying between them. The CDR3 has 14 amino acids. The CDR3 DNA sequence: TGTGCCAGCAGCCTCTCGACAGCGGGGGAAAAACTGTTTTTT. It yields the protein CASSLSTAGEKLFF.

The chain combines TRBV13 with TRBJ1-1; TRBD1 agrees at 9 bases. Trimming took 5 bases from V and 11 from J; bases not matched to a gene: 9. The germline V gene has CDR1 PRHDT and CDR2 FYEKMQ (reference sequence). This CDR3 spans 13 amino acids. The CDR3 sequence: CASSKGQGGGAFF. In nucleotides, the CDR3 is TGTGCCAGCAGCAAGGGACAGGGCGGGGGCGCTTTCTTT. The whole variable domain, filled in from reference TRBV13 and TRBJ1-1, reads AAGVIQSPRHLIKEKRETATLKCYPIPRHDTVYWYQQGPGQDPQFLISFYEKMQSDKGSIPDRFSAQQFSDYHSELNMSSLELGDSALYFCASSKGQGGGAFFGQGTRLTVV.

CDR3 amino acids: CAWTYREGGELFF. The CDR3 DNA follows: TGTGCCTGGACCTACAGGGAAGGCGGGGAGCTGTTTTTT. The rearrangement links TRBV30 to TRBJ2-2; D may be TRBD1 (6 bases). This CDR3 comprises 13 residues. Germline V lookup: CDR1 GTSNPN, CDR2 SVGIG (reference sequence). V lost 4 bases to trimming and J lost 7 bases, with 13 bases between them.

The chain joins TRBV15 to TRBJ2-3, with D possibly being TRBD1 (5 bases). Trimming stripped 5 bases from V and 9 bases from J, with 24 bases between. The CDR3 totals 16 residues. Germline values: CDR1 LNHNV, CDR2 YYDKDF (reference sequence). For the CDR3, the DNA is TGTGCCACCAGCGCTCCCCTAGGGGTGACAGACAAAACGCAGTATTTT. This gives the protein CATSAPLGVTDKTQYF.

The chain joins TRBV5-8 to TRBJ2-5; 10 bases match TRBD2. The J segment lost 4 bases and the V segment lost 5 bases, leaving 5 bases of the junction unmatched. The CDR3 covers 14 residues. Germline V lookup: CDR1 SGHTS, CDR2 YDEGEE. Here the CDR3 reads CASSSIAGGETQYF. CDR3 bases: TGTGCCAGCAGTTCGATAGCGGGGGGAGAGACCCAGTACTTC.

The V gene is TRBV6-4, the J gene TRBJ2-1; 10 bases fit TRBD1. CDR3 size: 15 residues. Per germline, CDR1 MRHNA and CDR2 SNTAGT. V gave up 3 bases and J gave up 8 bases; unmatched junction bases: 7. The CDR3 protein is CASSEGQGDNDEQFF. CDR3 in DNA: TGTGCCAGCAGTGAAGGACAGGGGGATAATGATGAGCAGTTCTTC.